Listed below are T cell receptor beta chains from one sample, sequenced in a study of T cell responses to AZD1222 COVID-19 vaccine. Repertoires were generated with immunoSEQ multiplex PCR, while TCRdb's copy carries only in-frame clones and drops some. The repertoire holds 96,000 or so clones, with around 90% as singletons. Sequenced here: peripheral blood, sampled on day 0 of AZD1222 vaccination. The source of these receptors is an adult in good health. CDR3s leave out the opening cysteine and the closing phenylalanine or tryptophan.

v_call cdr3_aa
TRBV7-2 ASSYAGPSYEQY
TRBV30 AWSVNYEQY
TRBV7-3 ASSSASGRTDTQY
TRBV6-1 ASSEPGRDQPQH
TRBV24-1 ATSETSGSGEQY
TRBV28 ASSQGPPLYGYT
TRBV6-5 ASSYSAGYGYT
TRBV6-6 ASRGGGAGQETQY
TRBV7-2 ASSLVPMNTEAF
TRBV7-9 ASSFPQRGDTEAF
TRBV11-3 ASSWGTGAPGELF
TRBV5-4 ASSVGTSGSTDTQY
TRBV7-3 ASSPGGSYNEQF
TRBV5-1 ASSSRTGVGEKLF
TRBV10-3 AISELDGEQF
TRBV5-8 ASRGQETQY
TRBV30 AWSEGQGAEPQH
TRBV30 AWRDRSYGYT
TRBV19 ASSIVGGFRENTGELF
TRBV24-1 ATSDHSTAGTQY
TRBV7-2 ASRSPGRTEAF
TRBV6-4 AITPSGSPPETQY
TRBV18 ASSRGGQKDQPQH
TRBV5-5 ASSLVGETYEQY
TRBV30 AWSKNRGGPSYEQY
TRBV10-2 ASSILGINYEQY
TRBV19 ASSIGPGTGINQPQH
TRBV28 ASSSPGQRSYNSPLH
TRBV19 ASSRPQDRGFGNQPQH
TRBV5-6 ASSLGWGTYEQY
TRBV9 ASSSHEDEQF
TRBV11-1 ASSLAEYEQY
TRBV6-1 ASSDMSPSYEQY
TRBV28 ASSPAGVVTEAF
TRBV12-3/TRBV12-4 ASSYGSSYEQY
TRBV24-1 ATSEWTGNQETQY
TRBV24-1 ATSRGENIQY